These 7 T cell receptor beta chains were all obtained from the same sample, sequenced in a study of control samples from healthy donors and cancer patients. Here immunoSEQ multiplex PCR was the method, and the copy in TCRdb shows in-frame clones only, minus some. The sample contains fewer than 40,000 clones, about 93% of which appear only once. Sequencing used PBMCs. The receptors shown here come from a man in his forties or fifties with colorectal cancer.

The rearrangement uses TRBV30 and TRBJ1-2; tentative D call: TRBD1 (6 bases). The CDR3 has 14 residues. Germline V gene data show CDR1 as GTSNPN and CDR2 as SVGIG (reference sequence). Trimming removed 2 bases at V and 4 bases at J, with 14 bases between. The CDR3 coding sequence is TGTGCCTGGAGTCCTCGAGGGGGGAGCTATGGCTACACCTTC. Protein: CAWSPRGGSYGYTF.

This clone has only one observation. This rearrangement joins TRBV7-3 to TRBJ1-1, with D hard to call. The germline V gene encodes CDR1 SGHTA and CDR2 FQGTGA. The CDR3 totals 13 residues. The V gene lost 3 bases and the J gene lost 6 bases, with 11 bases spanning the gap. CDR3 bases: TGTGCCAGCAGCTTTGGAGGTGGCGCTGAAGCTTTCTTT. It codes for CASSFGGGAEAFF.

For the CDR3, the DNA is TGTGCCAGTAGTATAGACCGCCTTCTCTATGGCTACACCTTC. Translating it yields CASSIDRLLYGYTF. The chain has TRBV19 and TRBJ1-2, with D unresolved. Germline CDR1 reads LNHDA; CDR2 reads SQIVND (reference sequence). V lost 0 bases, J lost 4 bases, and 9 bases lay in between. The CDR3 is 14 amino acids.

The J gene is TRBJ2-7, the V gene TRBV5-1; D might be TRBD1 (5 bases). The germline V gene has CDR1 SGHRS and CDR2 YFSETQ. The CDR3 covers 15 residues. V lost 4 bases and J lost 4, with 18 bases in between. The CDR3 reads CASSKAGLSPYEQYF. CDR3 coding DNA: TGCGCCAGCAGCAAAGCAGGGCTATCTCCTTACGAGCAGTACTTC.

The chain couples TRBV7-9 to TRBJ2-7; 7 bases agree with TRBD1. This CDR3 has 14 residues. J gave up 3 bases and V 3 bases, and 5 bases lay outside the gene matches. Germline assignment: CDR1 SEHNR and CDR2 FQNEAQ (reference sequence). The CDR3 nucleotides are TGTGCCAGCAGCTTGGGACAGAGCCGCTACGAGCAGTACTTC. This codes for CASSLGQSRYEQYF. The full variable domain, with the rest looked up from reference TRBV7-9 and TRBJ2-7, is DTGVSQNPRHKITKRGQNVTFRCDPISEHNRLYWYRQTLGQGPEFLTYFQNEAQLEKSRLLSDRFSAERPKGSFSTLEIQRTEQGDSAMYLCASSLGQSRYEQYFGPGTRLTVT.

This clone was seen a single time. The V call is TRBV5-1, the J call TRBJ1-1; 8 bases match TRBD1. Germline CDR1 SGHRS, CDR2 YFSETQ. V lost 0 bases to trimming and J lost 3 bases; unmatched junction nucleotides: 7. There are 16 residues in the CDR3. Written as DNA, the CDR3 is TGCGCCAGCAGCTTGGTACCAGGGGGCTCGGACACTGAAGCTTTCTTT. Translation gives CASSLVPGGSDTEAFF.

In DNA form, the CDR3 reads TGTGCCAGCAGCTTCCGGGACGGGGGCAAGTATGGCTACACCTTC. This sequence encodes CASSFRDGGKYGYTF. The chain couples TRBV7-2 to TRBJ1-2; tentatively, D is TRBD1 (6 bases). V was pared by 3 bases and J by 5 bases, with 16 bases between. The CDR3 spans 15 residues. The germline CDR1 and CDR2 sequences are SGHTA and FQGNSA.